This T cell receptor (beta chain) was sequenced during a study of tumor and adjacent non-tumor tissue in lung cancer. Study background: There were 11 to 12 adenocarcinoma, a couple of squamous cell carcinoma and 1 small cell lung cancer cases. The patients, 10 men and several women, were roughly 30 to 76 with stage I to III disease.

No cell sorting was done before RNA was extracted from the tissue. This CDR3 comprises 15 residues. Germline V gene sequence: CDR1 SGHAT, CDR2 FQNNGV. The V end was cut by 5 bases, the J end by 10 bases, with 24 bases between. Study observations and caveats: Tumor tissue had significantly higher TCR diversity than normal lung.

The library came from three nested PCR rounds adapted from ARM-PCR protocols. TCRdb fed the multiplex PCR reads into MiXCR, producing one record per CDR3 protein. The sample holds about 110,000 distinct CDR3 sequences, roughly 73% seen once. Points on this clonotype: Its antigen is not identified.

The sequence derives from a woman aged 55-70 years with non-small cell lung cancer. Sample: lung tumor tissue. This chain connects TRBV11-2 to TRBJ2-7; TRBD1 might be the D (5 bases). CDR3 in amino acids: CASSVRTLSQGEQYF. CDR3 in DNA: TGTGCCAGCAGCGTCAGAACCTTAAGTCAGGGCGAACAGTACTTC.